This T cell receptor (beta chain) was recorded in a study of blood T cell repertoires in COVID-19. About the study: Material from acute and convalescent COVID-19 was sourced from the United States, Italy and Spain. T cells, B-cell-depleted T cells, or PBMCs supplied cDNA or gDNA.

Per the original methods: Nucleated cell counts were estimated from reference gene primer amplification. Assay used: immunoSEQ multiplex PCR; TCRdb lists only in-frame clones, some missing. That table is the source of V, J and clone size, and D and trimming were worked out from the DNA. Of 200,000 or so clones listed, around 85% are singletons. The CDR3 consists of 15 residues. Germline CDR1 LGHDT, CDR2 YNNKEL (reference sequence). V lost 4 bases, J lost 2 bases, and 6 bases stayed unmatched. The clonotype was recovered from a woman in her fifties or sixties with acute or convalescent COVID-19. The sample was peripheral blood. V is TRBV3-1 (or the pseudogene TRBV3-2) and J is TRBJ2-7; 9 bases align to TRBD1. The CDR3 DNA sequence: TGTGCCAGCAGCCGAGGGACAGGGACAACCTACGAGCAGTACTTC. This codes for CASSRGTGTTYEQYF.